What follows are 26 T cell receptor beta chains derived from one specimen sequenced in a study of cytomegalovirus exposure and HLA in healthy donors listed by TCRdb under 2017. Library preparation used the immunoSEQ multiplex PCR assay. For the multiplex PCR, a mixture combining 60 forward primers for TCR Vbeta segments and 13 reverse primers for TCR Jbeta segments was used. As stored in TCRdb, this immuneACCESS dataset retains in-frame rearrangements with V and J assigned. A fraction of the clones does not appear; measured against another copy, unresolved V genes explain less than half of the discrepancy, and the remainder lacks a known reason. In all, the sample holds about 170,000 clones, and 60% to 80% of those were seen once. The top ten clonotypes cover nearly 6.5% of the sample. The sample consisted of PBMCs. The receptors derive from a man aged 35-49 years in good health and CMV-seropositive.

V usage is TRBV6-6 and J usage is TRBJ1-6, with TRBD1 identical over 10 bases. This CDR3 is built from 14 residues. Trimming at V came to 7 bases and at J to 9 bases, leaving 6 bases not matched to a gene. From germline, CDR1 is MNHNY and CDR2 SVGAGI (reference sequence). The CDR3 sequence: CASNRDRGFSPLHF. CDR3 in DNA: TGTGCCAGCAACAGGGACAGGGGATTTTCACCCCTCCACTTT.

The chain recombines TRBV7-4 with TRBJ2-1; 7 bases fit TRBD2. This CDR3 spans 18 amino acids. The junction had 15 bases not matched to a gene; V was cut back by 1 base and J by 6 bases. From germline, CDR1 is SGHVT and CDR2 SQSDAQ. The chain's CDR3 is CASSLVGSGRRGFNEQFF. CDR3 coding DNA: TGTGCCAGCAGCTTAGTTGGTAGCGGGCGCCGAGGATTCAATGAGCAGTTCTTC.

The rearrangement joins TRBV5-1 to TRBJ2-1; D might be TRBD2 (6 bases). The germline V gene has CDR1 SGHRS and CDR2 YFSETQ. CDR3 size: 16 residues. V dropped 3 bases and J dropped 5 bases, with 18 bases sitting between them. The CDR3 region has the DNA TGCGCCAGCAGCTCTGGGGTGGGGAGGAAAAACAATGAGCAGTTCTTC. Its protein product is CASSSGVGRKNNEQFF. The variable domain in full, completed from reference TRBV5-1 and TRBJ2-1, reads KAGVTQTPRYLIKTRGQQVTLSCSPISGHRSVSWYQQTPGQGLQFLFEYFSETQRNKGNFPGRFSGRQFSNSRSEMNVSTLELGDSALYLCASSSGVGRKNNEQFFGPGTRLTVL.

Concerning this clone: A read error may produce the germline difference seen at one junction end. Other DNA sequences in the same sample also yield this CDR3. This chain joins TRBV19 and TRBJ1-4; TRBD1 agrees at 9 bases. Germline V gives CDR1 LNHDA, CDR2 SQIVND (reference sequence). This CDR3 has 14 amino acids. The DNA for the CDR3 is TGTGCCAGTAGCCTACAGGGGGCGGGAGAAAAGCTGTTTTTT. Its protein is CASSLQGAGEKLFF.

This clone was recorded once. The chain combines TRBV5-1 with TRBJ1-1; D is possibly TRBD1 (5 bases). V was clipped by 4 bases and J by 0 bases, with 7 bases between them. From germline, CDR1 is SGHRS and CDR2 YFSETQ. CDR3 length: 13 amino acids. The CDR3 nucleotides read TGCGCCAGCAGCGAAGGGGTGAACACTGAAGCTTTCTTT. Protein sequence: CASSEGVNTEAFF.

This clone was observed a handful of times. The chain recombines TRBV7-8 with TRBJ1-5; D is uncertain. This CDR3 spans 15 amino acids. V gave up 7 bases and J gave up 2 bases, with 15 bases separating them. Germline V CDR1 and CDR2: SGHVS, FQNEAQ. The CDR3 reads CASTEIEGGNQPQHF. The CDR3 nucleotides read TGTGCCAGCACCGAAATTGAGGGCGGCAATCAGCCCCAGCATTTT.

The V call is TRBV7-8, the J call TRBJ1-6, with 8 bases fitting TRBD1. The CDR3 has 13 amino acids. V was clipped by 5 bases and J by 8 bases; unmatched bases: 2. The germline V gene has CDR1 SGHVS and CDR2 FQNEAQ. CDR3 in amino acids: CASSGQGDSPLHF. DNA for the CDR3: TGTGCCAGCAGCGGACAGGGCGATTCACCCCTCCACTTT.

The gene calls are TRBV19 and TRBJ1-5, with 8 bases aligning to TRBD1. The germline CDR1 and CDR2 sequences are LNHDA and SQIVND (reference sequence). V lost 5 bases and J lost 6; bases outside the gene matches: 21. The CDR3 sequence is 19 residues long. CDR3 in amino acids: CASSLHSSRGTGMGQPQHF. In DNA form, the CDR3 reads TGTGCCAGTAGTCTTCATTCTTCAAGAGGGACAGGTATGGGTCAGCCCCAGCATTTT. The whole variable domain, filled in from reference TRBV19 and TRBJ1-5, reads DGGITQSPKYLFRKEGQNVTLSCEQNLNHDAMYWYRQDPGQGLRLIYYSQIVNDFQKGDIAEGYSVSREKKESFPLTVTSAQKNPTAFYLCASSLHSSRGTGMGQPQHFGDGTRLSIL.

This rearrangement joins TRBV18 to TRBJ2-3, with 7 bases fitting TRBD2. Germline V lookup: CDR1 KGHSH, CDR2 LQKENI. The CDR3 is 16 residues long. Losses at the gene ends were 1 base for V and 2 bases for J; bases not matched to a gene: 6. For the CDR3, the DNA is TGTGCCAGCTCACCACAACCAGCGGGGTACACAGATACGCAGTATTTT. Amino acids: CASSPQPAGYTDTQYF.

The rearrangement links TRBV7-9 to TRBJ2-1; 9 positions match TRBD2. From germline, CDR1 is SEHNR and CDR2 FQNEAQ (reference sequence). With V trimmed by 2 bases and J by 8 bases, 13 bases remained unmatched. The length of the CDR3 is 17 residues. The CDR3 DNA reads TGTGCCAGCAGCTTATATGTGGCGGGAGGGCCCTCCGATGAGCAGTTCTTC. This encodes CASSLYVAGGPSDEQFF.

Notes on this clone: At one end the junction does not follow the germline gene, possibly because of a read error. This rearrangement joins TRBV2 to TRBJ2-2, with TRBD2 as a possible D gene (7 bases). This CDR3 has 12 amino acids. Germline assignment: CDR1 SNHLY and CDR2 FYNNEI. This chain's CDR3 is CASSAVGGGLFF. The CDR3 nucleotides are TGTGCCAGCAGCGCGGTAGGGGGGGGGCTGTTTTTT.

The chain has TRBV5-1 and TRBJ1-2, with 8 bases aligning to TRBD1. The length of the CDR3 is 13 residues. Per germline, CDR1 SGHRS and CDR2 YFSETQ. The trim removed 4 bases at V and 8 bases at J, leaving 7 bases unmatched. The CDR3 reads CASSVQGDTGYTF. The CDR3, as DNA: TGCGCCAGCAGCGTACAGGGGGATACGGGCTACACCTTC.

V gene TRBV5-4 combines with J gene TRBJ2-2, with 12 nucleotides matching TRBD2. The CDR3 consists of 16 residues. V was pared by 5 bases and J by 3 bases, with 5 bases of the junction left unmatched. Germline CDR1 SGHNT, CDR2 YYREEE (reference sequence). The CDR3 coding sequence is TGTGCCAGCAGTCCCGGACTAGCGGGATACACCGGGGAGCTGTTTTTT. This sequence encodes CASSPGLAGYTGELFF.

The chain employs TRBV2 and TRBJ2-1; tentative D call: TRBD2 (5 bases). V was shortened by 7 bases and J by 2 bases, with 15 bases between the two germline ends. This CDR3 comprises 15 residues. Germline loops: CDR1 SNHLY, CDR2 FYNNEI. CDR3 nucleotides: TGTGCCAGCACCGAGGGAGAAATCCCCTACAATGAGCAGTTCTTC. Its translation is CASTEGEIPYNEQFF.

The chain recombines TRBV29-1 with TRBJ2-1; D call uncertain. The germline V and J ends were trimmed by 3 bases and 4 bases, with 16 bases remaining between them. The CDR3 runs to 15 residues. Germline V gene data show CDR1 as SQVTM and CDR2 as ANQGSEA. The DNA of the CDR3 is TGCAGCGTTGATTCAGGCCAAGTAGGATACAATGAGCAGTTCTTC. Protein product: CSVDSGQVGYNEQFF.

The chain is built from TRBV7-2 and TRBJ2-5, with TRBD2 matching 7 bases. The CDR3 sequence is 13 residues long. Looked up from germline, CDR1 is SGHTA and CDR2 is FQGNSA. Unmatched junction bases numbered 4, after V lost 8 bases and J lost 1 base. DNA for the CDR3: TGTGCCAGCGAGCGGGACCTCCAAGAGACCCAGTACTTC. It is translated as CASERDLQETQYF.

This chain uses TRBV6-1 with TRBJ2-7; perhaps TRBD2 as D (8 bases). CDR3 size: 14 residues. CDR1 MNHNS and CDR2 SASEGT come from the germline V gene. V was clipped by 9 bases and J by 5 bases, with 20 bases between them. CDR3 DNA sequence: TGTGCCAGTCGAGCGGGGGACAGTGGGGACGAGCAGTACTTC. Amino acid sequence: CASRAGDSGDEQYF.

The chain carries TRBV20-1 and TRBJ1-1, with D tentatively TRBD1 (6 bases). CDR1 DFQATT and CDR2 SNEGSKA come from the germline V gene (reference sequence). The CDR3 covers 11 residues. The ends were cut back, 3 bases at V and 9 bases at J, with 11 bases in the middle. CDR3 loop: CSARDRNQAFF. For the CDR3, the DNA is TGCAGTGCTAGGGACAGAAACCAAGCTTTCTTT.

V usage is TRBV11-3 and J usage is TRBJ2-1; a possible D gene is TRBD2 (6 bases). Germline loops: CDR1 SGHNT, CDR2 YENEEA. V shed 3 bases and J shed 6 bases, with 12 bases lying between them. This CDR3 is 14 amino acids long. CDR3 loop: CASSFSGAGNEQFF. Written as DNA, the CDR3 is TGTGCCAGCAGCTTTAGCGGTGCGGGCAATGAGCAGTTCTTC.

J is TRBJ2-5 and V is TRBV9; weak D call: TRBD2 (7 bases). Germline V CDR1 and CDR2: SGDLS, YYNGEE. Between the trimmed V and J ends, which lost 0 bases and 5 bases, there was a span of 11 bases. This CDR3 comprises 14 residues. In nucleotides, the CDR3 is TGTGCCAGCAGCGTAGCCGAGGGGGGGGAGACCCAGTACTTC. It yields the protein CASSVAEGGETQYF.

The genes are TRBV29-1 and TRBJ2-7, with 14 positions matching TRBD2. The V segment lost 3 bases and the J segment 6 bases; nucleotides outside the gene matches: 1. The germline CDR1 and CDR2 sequences are SQVTM and ANQGSEA. The CDR3 spans 13 residues. The CDR3 DNA reads TGCAGCGTTGAGGGACTAGCGGGAGTCGAGCAGTACTTC. Protein product: CSVEGLAGVEQYF.

This clone was seen a few times. This chain joins TRBV15 and TRBJ1-4; D is uncertain. Germline loops: CDR1 LNHNV, CDR2 YYDKDF (reference sequence). V was clipped by 0 bases and J by 8 bases, with 7 bases between them. There are 13 residues in the CDR3. CDR3 residues: CATSRDLGEKLFF. CDR3 coding DNA: TGTGCCACCAGCAGAGATCTTGGCGAAAAACTGTTTTTT.

This clone was picked up a small number of times. The rearrangement uses TRBV4-1 and TRBJ1-5; 10 positions match TRBD1. Germline assignment: CDR1 MGHRA and CDR2 YSYEKL. With V trimmed by 4 bases and J by 3 bases, 3 bases remained unmatched. The CDR3 is 15 residues long. The CDR3 here is CASSPGQGPNQPQHF. The CDR3 DNA is TGCGCCAGCAGCCCGGGACAGGGGCCCAATCAGCCCCAGCATTTT.

This chain uses TRBV18 with TRBJ2-3; 10 bases are a match to TRBD2. The CDR3 has 17 residues. Trimming at V came to 1 base and at J to 1 base, leaving 5 bases not matched to a gene. Germline-derived CDR1 and CDR2 are KGHSH and LQKENI. The CDR3 region has the DNA TGTGCCAGCTCACCACTTGCTAGCGGGAGCCGCACAGATACGCAGTATTTT. Translating it yields CASSPLASGSRTDTQYF. Using reference TRBV18 and TRBJ2-3 for the parts outside the CDR3, the full variable domain is NAGVMQNPRHLVRRRGQEARLRCSPMKGHSHVYWYRQLPEEGLKFMVYLQKENIIDESGMPKERFSAEFPKEGPSILRIQQVVRGDSAAYFCASSPLASGSRTDTQYFGPGTRLTVL.

This clone was counted a single time. The chain couples TRBV5-1 to TRBJ1-1; 7 bases fit TRBD1. The CDR3 covers 15 residues. CDR1 is SGHRS, CDR2 YFSETQ, per germline. The ends lost 0 bases at V and 7 bases at J; junction bases unmatched: 9. The CDR3 DNA sequence: TGCGCCAGCAGCTTGGGTGGCCTTACAGGGGATGAAGCTTTCTTT. The encoded protein is CASSLGGLTGDEAFF.

The chain has TRBV28 and TRBJ1-5; 9 positions match TRBD1. Trimming removed 7 bases from V and 2 bases from J; junction bases left unmatched: 6. CDR3 length equals 15 residues. Germline-derived CDR1 and CDR2 are MDHEN and SYDVKM. The CDR3 region has the DNA TGTGCCAGCACTAAGGACAGGGGAGGCAATCAGCCCCAGCATTTT. This encodes CASTKDRGGNQPQHF.